The clone carrying this TCR beta chain occurred once. The source of the sample is a study of blood T cell dynamics during melanoma immunotherapy. Time point indicated: pre-treatment baseline. No patient had earlier systemic cancer treatment, concurrent immunosuppressants, or another active cancer. The CDR3 contains 13 residues. V lost 2 bases to trimming and J lost 14 bases; unmatched junction nucleotides: 5. Germline CDR1 is MNHEY and CDR2 is SMNVEV (reference sequence). Method: immunoSEQ multiplex PCR; TCRdb's copy keeps in-frame clones and lacks some. The sample gives some 4,000 clones, roughly 80% of which show up once; 14% is in the top ten.

The starting material was blood, obtained from a patient treated with checkpoint blockade. The J gene is TRBJ1-6, the V gene TRBV27; 8 bases fit TRBD1. The TCR originated in a human donor with melanoma. The CDR3 bases are TGTGCCAGCAGTTTACAGGGGGCGGGCACCCTCCACTTT. This encodes CASSLQGAGTLHF.